The present entry profiles one T cell receptor beta chain with its context. Its antigen is not known. Trimming removed 4 bases from V and 8 bases from J, with 20 bases in between. CDR1 SGHAT and CDR2 FQNNGV come from the germline V gene. The CDR3 extends over 15 amino acids. This entry is derived from a study of T-cell memory formation after mild COVID-19. Study in general: Largely, TCR clusters stayed within a single donor. Study observations and caveats: Chiefly within CM and EM were the contracting CD4+ clones; CD8+ ones were within EMRA. Cross-reactive memory apparently joined, as some responding clones appeared in pre-infection memory.

Constant-segment primers were used for 5'RACE, and the resulting TCR alpha and TCR beta cDNA libraries carried sample barcodes and UMIs. A single record per CDR3 protein comes from TCRdb applying MiXCR to the 5' RACE reads. The data show about 290,000 distinct CDR3 sequences, about a sixth seen once. The chain has TRBV11-2 and TRBJ1-2; perhaps TRBD1 as D (5 bases). This receptor was taken from a man between 18 and 35 years old who had mild COVID-19 (a few samples of this study predate the infection). Cell type and time point are not known. The specimen was PBMCs or a T cell subset sorted from them (not recorded which). The CDR3 DNA follows: TGTGCCAGCAGCTGGGGCAGACTGGGAGGGGAAGGCTACACCTTC. Translated: CASSWGRLGGEGYTF.